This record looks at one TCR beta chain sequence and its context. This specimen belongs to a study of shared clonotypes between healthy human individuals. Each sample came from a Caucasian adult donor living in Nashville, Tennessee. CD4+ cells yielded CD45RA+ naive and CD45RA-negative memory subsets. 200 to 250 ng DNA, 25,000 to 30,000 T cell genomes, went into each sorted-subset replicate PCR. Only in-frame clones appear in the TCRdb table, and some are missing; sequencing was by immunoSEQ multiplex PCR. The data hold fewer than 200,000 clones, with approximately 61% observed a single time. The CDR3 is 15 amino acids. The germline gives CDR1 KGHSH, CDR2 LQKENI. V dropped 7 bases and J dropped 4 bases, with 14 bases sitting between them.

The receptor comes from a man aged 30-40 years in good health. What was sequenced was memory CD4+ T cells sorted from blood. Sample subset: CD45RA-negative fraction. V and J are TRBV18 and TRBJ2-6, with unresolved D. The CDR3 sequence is CASFFSTPGANVLTF. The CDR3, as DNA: TGTGCCAGCTTCTTCTCAACGCCGGGGGCCAACGTCCTGACTTTC.